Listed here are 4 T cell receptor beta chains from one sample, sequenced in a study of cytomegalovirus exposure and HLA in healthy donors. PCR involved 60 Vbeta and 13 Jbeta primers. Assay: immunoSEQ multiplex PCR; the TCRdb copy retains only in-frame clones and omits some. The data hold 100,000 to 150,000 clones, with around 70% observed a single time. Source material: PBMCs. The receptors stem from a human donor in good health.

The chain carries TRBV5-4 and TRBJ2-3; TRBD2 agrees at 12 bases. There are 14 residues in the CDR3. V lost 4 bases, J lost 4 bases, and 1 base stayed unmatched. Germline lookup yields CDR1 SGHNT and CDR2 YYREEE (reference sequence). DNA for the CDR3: TGTGCCAGCAGCCTAGCGGGAGGGGCAGATACGCAGTATTTT. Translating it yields CASSLAGGADTQYF.

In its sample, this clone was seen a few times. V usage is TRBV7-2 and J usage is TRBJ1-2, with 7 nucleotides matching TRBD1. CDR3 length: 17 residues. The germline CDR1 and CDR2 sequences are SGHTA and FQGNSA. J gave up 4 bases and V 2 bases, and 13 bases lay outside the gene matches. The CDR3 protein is CASSLRQGLVGSYGYTF. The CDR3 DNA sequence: TGTGCCAGCAGCTTAAGACAGGGCTTGGTGGGGAGCTATGGCTACACCTTC.

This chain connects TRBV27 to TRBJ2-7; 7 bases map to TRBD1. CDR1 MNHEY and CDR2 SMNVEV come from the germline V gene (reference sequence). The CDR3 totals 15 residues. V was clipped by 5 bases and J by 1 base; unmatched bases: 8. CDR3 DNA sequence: TGTGCCAGCAGTCCCCGTGGGACAGCATCCTACGAGCAGTACTTC. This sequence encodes CASSPRGTASYEQYF.

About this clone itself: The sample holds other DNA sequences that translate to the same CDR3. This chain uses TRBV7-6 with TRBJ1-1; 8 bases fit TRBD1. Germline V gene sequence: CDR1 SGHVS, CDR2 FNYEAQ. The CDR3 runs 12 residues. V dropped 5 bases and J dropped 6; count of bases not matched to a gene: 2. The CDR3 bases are TGTGCCAGCAGCCCAGGGGGCTCTGAAGCTTTCTTT. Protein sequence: CASSPGGSEAFF.